This paragraph covers one T cell receptor (beta chain) sequence. Antigen: not known. The sample is drawn from a study of CD8 T cells in ankylosing spondylitis. Points from the study as a whole: What appeared characteristic of ankylosing spondylitis blood was a TCR beta motif of fewer than ten highly homologous variants.

The CDR3 contains 16 residues. V lost 5 bases and J 0 bases, leaving 14 bases between the germline ends. TCRdb itself ran the 5' RACE reads through MiXCR, one entry per CDR3 protein. The table records fewer than 400,000 distinct CDR3 sequences, about a fifth of them present only once. Input material: blood, either unsorted or a sorted T cell fraction (not recorded which). The sequence came from a male donor with ankylosing spondylitis. V gene TRBV12-3 or TRBV12-4 combines with J gene TRBJ1-5; TRBD1 is a possible D gene (6 bases). The CDR3 DNA is TGTGCCAGCAGTCCCCAAGGACAGATTAGCAATCAGCCCCAGCATTTT. This gives the protein CASSPQGQISNQPQHF.